The rows below give T cell receptor beta chains drawn from one sample of a study of T-cell memory formation after mild COVID-19. TCRdb analysed the 5' RACE reads with MiXCR anew, one entry per CDR3 protein. The table includes roughly 100,000 distinct CDR3 sequences, under 15% detected once. Sequencing was performed on PBMCs or a T cell subset sorted from them (not recorded which). Receptors originate from an adult woman who had mild COVID-19 (a few samples of this study predate the infection). Cell type and time point are not known. Both conserved end residues are part of each CDR3. The D gene is left open where the match is weak. The size field is filled for only some rows; it gives once, few, many or a size class.

clone_size | j_call | v_call | d_call | cdr3_aa | cdr3_nt
large | TRBJ1-2 | TRBV19 | TRBD1 | CASTSYRDRIHYGYTF | TGTGCCAGTACCTCTTACCGGGACAGAATACACTATGGCTACACCTTC
- | TRBJ2-3 | TRBV7-9 | TRBD2 | CASSTLAEGVDTQYF | TGTGCCAGCAGCACTCTAGCGGAGGGAGTAGATACGCAGTATTTT
few | TRBJ2-7 | TRBV5-1 | TRBD1 | CASSFPEYSGTGNPYEQYF | TGCGCCAGCAGCTTCCCCGAATACTCCGGGACAGGTAACCCCTACGAGCAGTACTTC
few | TRBJ1-2 | TRBV3-1 | - | CASSPGGTNYGYTF | TGTGCCAGCAGCCCTGGGGGAACTAACTATGGCTACACCTTC
- | TRBJ2-2 | TRBV7-3 | - | CASSEWDLGTGELFF | TGTGCCAGCAGCGAATGGGATTTGGGCACCGGGGAGCTGTTTTTT
few | TRBJ2-7 | TRBV6-5 | - | CASSYSGQGLVYEQYF | TGTGCCAGCAGTTACTCAGGGCAGGGGCTGGTCTACGAGCAGTACTTC
few | TRBJ2-1 | TRBV11-3 | - | CASSSRSQGRSYNEQFF | TGTGCCAGCAGCTCCAGAAGCCAGGGGCGCTCCTACAATGAGCAGTTCTTC
few | TRBJ2-1 | TRBV7-9 | TRBD2 | CASSLGTSGTYNEQFF | TGTGCCAGCAGCTTAGGGACTAGCGGGACCTACAATGAGCAGTTCTTC
- | TRBJ2-6 | TRBV7-2 | - | CASSLFLSGANVLTF | TGTGCCAGCAGCTTATTCCTCTCTGGGGCCAACGTCCTGACTTTC
- | TRBJ2-1 | TRBV29-1 | - | CSVAGKLGNYNEQFF | TGCAGCGTTGCAGGAAAGCTGGGTAACTACAATGAGCAGTTCTTC
- | TRBJ2-7 | TRBV7-9 | - | CASSFGPIAYEQYF | TGTGCCAGCAGCTTCGGACCCATAGCCTACGAGCAGTACTTC
many | TRBJ2-1 | TRBV7-6 | - | CASSSETRGEQFF | TGTGCCAGCAGCTCCGAGACTAGGGGTGAGCAGTTCTTC
- | TRBJ1-5 | TRBV12-3/TRBV12-4 | - | CASSLSSNQPQHF | TGTGCCAGCAGTTTGTCAAGCAATCAGCCCCAGCATTTT
- | TRBJ2-7 | TRBV19 | - | CASSFPDGYEQYF | TGTGCCAGTAGTTTCCCGGACGGCTACGAGCAGTACTTC
- | TRBJ1-4 | TRBV7-9 | - | CASWINEKLFF | TGTGCCAGCTGGATAAATGAAAAACTGTTTTTT
many | TRBJ2-1 | TRBV5-1 | TRBD1 | CASSSDRGFGNEQFF | TGCGCCAGCAGCTCCGACAGGGGATTTGGGAATGAGCAGTTCTTC
- | TRBJ1-4 | TRBV7-9 | - | CASSSGWAEEKLFF | TGTGCCAGCAGCTCGGGATGGGCTGAGGAAAAACTGTTTTTT
many | TRBJ2-3 | TRBV7-2 | - | CASSPSIPGGGTDTQYF | TGTGCCAGCAGCCCCTCCATTCCCGGGGGTGGCACAGATACGCAGTATTTT
- | TRBJ2-7 | TRBV9 | TRBD2 | CASSVGSTSGIYEQYF | TGTGCCAGCAGCGTGGGCTCGACTAGCGGAATCTACGAGCAGTACTTC
few | TRBJ1-1 | TRBV5-6 | - | CASSLAGWTEAFF | TGTGCCAGCAGCTTGGCAGGGTGGACTGAAGCTTTCTTT
- | TRBJ2-7 | TRBV29-1 | - | CSVSGLANSYEQYF | TGCAGCGTTTCCGGTCTGGCGAACTCCTACGAGCAGTACTTC
- | TRBJ2-2 | TRBV6-2/TRBV6-3 | - | CASSYSLQEHFSTGELFF | TGTGCCAGCAGTTACTCTTTACAGGAGCACTTCTCCACCGGGGAGCTGTTTTTT
few | TRBJ1-1 | TRBV10-3 | - | CAISVSGVNTEAFF | TGTGCCATCAGTGTCAGCGGTGTAAACACTGAAGCTTTCTTT
- | TRBJ2-5 | TRBV7-6 | - | CASSSGELQETQYF | TGTGCCAGCAGCTCCGGAGAACTACAAGAGACCCAGTACTTC
- | TRBJ2-3 | TRBV5-1 | - | CASKVGGDADTQYF | TGCGCCAGCAAAGTCGGGGGAGACGCAGATACGCAGTATTTT
- | TRBJ2-3 | TRBV5-6 | TRBD2 | CASTPGGDTQYF | TGTGCCAGCACCCCGGGGGGGGATACGCAGTATTTT
- | TRBJ2-7 | TRBV20-1 | - | CSALTGFGLAYEQYF | TGCAGTGCCCTGACAGGGTTCGGACTAGCCTACGAGCAGTACTTC
- | TRBJ2-1 | TRBV29-1 | TRBD2 | CSVAPTSGGGNEQFF | TGCAGCGTTGCTCCGACTAGCGGGGGGGGTAATGAGCAGTTCTTC
- | TRBJ2-5 | TRBV9 | - | CASSPRADGWETQYF | TGTGCCAGCAGCCCTAGGGCAGACGGTTGGGAGACCCAGTACTTC
- | TRBJ1-2 | TRBV12-5 | - | CASGLTSGGYTF | TGTGCTAGTGGTCTAACCAGCGGTGGCTACACCTTC
- | TRBJ2-1 | TRBV7-9 | - | CASSIGREEQFF | TGTGCCAGCAGCATCGGCCGGGAGGAGCAGTTCTTC
- | TRBJ2-2 | TRBV29-1 | - | CSVERAAGELFF | TGCAGCGTTGAGAGGGCGGCCGGGGAGCTGTTTTTT
many | TRBJ2-7 | TRBV20-1 | TRBD1 | CSAPRGRGSYEQYF | TGCAGTGCTCCCAGGGGGCGAGGGTCCTACGAGCAGTACTTC
- | TRBJ2-5 | TRBV12-5 | TRBD2 | CASGAGGLGETQYF | TGTGCTAGTGGAGCGGGGGGGCTGGGTGAGACCCAGTACTTC
many | TRBJ2-3 | TRBV7-9 | - | CASSSPDKAADTQYF | TGTGCCAGCAGCTCCCCGGACAAGGCTGCAGATACGCAGTATTTT
- | TRBJ2-1 | TRBV7-9 | - | CASSSQDLFSYNEQFF | TGTGCCAGCAGCTCCCAGGACCTGTTCTCTTACAATGAGCAGTTCTTC
- | TRBJ2-1 | TRBV19 | - | CASFGTYNEQFF | TGTGCCAGTTTCGGGACATACAATGAGCAGTTCTTC
few | TRBJ2-3 | TRBV7-2 | - | CASSLVGSDTQYF | TGTGCCAGCAGCTTAGTAGGGTCAGATACGCAGTATTTT
- | TRBJ2-5 | TRBV11-2 | TRBD2 | CASSSTWGGEETQYF | TGTGCCAGCAGTTCTACTTGGGGGGGGGAAGAGACCCAGTACTTC
- | TRBJ2-5 | TRBV7-9 | TRBD2 | CASSSTGGGETQYF | TGTGCCAGCAGCTCGACCGGGGGAGGGGAGACCCAGTACTTC
- | TRBJ2-2 | TRBV20-1 | TRBD1 | CSARDRPWTGISNTGELFF | TGCAGTGCTAGAGATAGGCCCTGGACAGGGATATCGAACACCGGGGAGCTGTTTTTT
few | TRBJ2-5 | TRBV6-5 | TRBD2 | CASSGSGGPQETQYF | TGTGCCAGCAGTGGCAGCGGGGGCCCTCAAGAGACCCAGTACTTC
few | TRBJ2-7 | TRBV7-9 | - | CASSLGAYYEQYF | TGTGCCAGCAGCTTAGGGGCATACTACGAGCAGTACTTC
- | TRBJ2-2 | TRBV21-1 | - | CASSKGASGRRENTGELFF | TGTGCCAGCAGCAAAGGCGCTAGCGGGAGGAGAGAGAACACCGGGGAGCTGTTTTTT
many | TRBJ2-7 | TRBV20-1 | TRBD2 | CSARDLAGGGHRSYEQYF | TGCAGTGCTAGAGATCTAGCGGGAGGTGGTCATAGGTCCTACGAGCAGTACTTC
many | TRBJ2-3 | TRBV7-2 | - | CASSLVDRDRQYF | TGTGCCAGCAGCTTAGTGGACCGCGACAGGCAGTATTTT
- | TRBJ2-3 | TRBV14 | - | CASSQGPSVPTDTQYF | TGTGCCAGCAGCCAAGGTCCTAGCGTCCCCACAGATACGCAGTATTTT
few | TRBJ2-1 | TRBV4-3 | - | CASSQTNVRSSYNEQFF | TGCGCCAGCAGCCAGACAAACGTGAGGAGCTCCTACAATGAGCAGTTCTTC
few | TRBJ2-3 | TRBV9 | - | CASSVKGSADTQYF | TGTGCCAGCAGCGTCAAAGGGAGCGCAGATACGCAGTATTTT
- | TRBJ2-3 | TRBV2 | - | CASTAAGGSTDTQYF | TGTGCCAGTACCGCCGCAGGGGGGAGCACAGATACGCAGTATTTT
few | TRBJ1-5 | TRBV6-6 | TRBD1 | CASSTDRGPFQPQHF | TGTGCCAGCAGTACGGACAGGGGGCCTTTTCAGCCCCAGCATTTT
- | TRBJ2-7 | TRBV11-2 | - | CASSLLGVGEQYF | TGTGCCAGCAGCTTACTAGGGGTGGGGGAGCAGTACTTC
- | TRBJ2-7 | TRBV29-1 | TRBD1 | CSVSQGAYEQYF | TGCAGCGTTTCTCAGGGGGCCTACGAGCAGTACTTC